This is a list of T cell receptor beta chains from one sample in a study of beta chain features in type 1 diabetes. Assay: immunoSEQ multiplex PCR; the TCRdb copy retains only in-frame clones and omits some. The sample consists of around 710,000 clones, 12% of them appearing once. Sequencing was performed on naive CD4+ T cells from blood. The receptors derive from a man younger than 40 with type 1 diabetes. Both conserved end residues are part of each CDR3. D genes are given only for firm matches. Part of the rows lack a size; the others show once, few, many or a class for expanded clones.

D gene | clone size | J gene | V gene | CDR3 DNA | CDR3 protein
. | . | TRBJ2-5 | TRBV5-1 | TGCGCCAGCAGCTTGGAAAGGGCCGGGGAGACCCAGTACTTC | CASSLERAGETQYF
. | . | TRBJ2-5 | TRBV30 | TGTGCCTGGAGTGTTGGTAGGGGTAGGGAGACCCAGTACTTC | CAWSVGRGRETQYF
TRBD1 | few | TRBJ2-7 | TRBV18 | TGTGCCAGCTCACCGGCGGGACAGGGGACCTACGAGCAGTACTTC | CASSPAGQGTYEQYF
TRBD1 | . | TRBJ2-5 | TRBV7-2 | TGTGCCAGCAGCCCCGTGAGGGGGCCCGAGACCCAGTACTTC | CASSPVRGPETQYF
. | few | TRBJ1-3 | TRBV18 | TGTGCCAGCTCACCACAGGGTTCCTCTGGAAACACCATATATTTT | CASSPQGSSGNTIYF
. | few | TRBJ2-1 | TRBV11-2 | TGTGCCAGCAGCCAGGGCGGGGTCCACAATGAGCAGTTCTTC | CASSQGGVHNEQFF
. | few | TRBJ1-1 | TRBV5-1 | TGCGCCAGCAGCGGGGGAGACCTGCCCACTGAAGCTTTCTTT | CASSGGDLPTEAFF
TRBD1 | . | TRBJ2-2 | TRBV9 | TGTGCCAGCAGCGCGGGACAGCTGGCCGGGGAGCTGTTTTTT | CASSAGQLAGELFF
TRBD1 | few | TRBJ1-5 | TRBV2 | TGTGCCAGCAGTCCTTATGACAGGGGCAATCAGCCCCAGCATTTT | CASSPYDRGNQPQHF
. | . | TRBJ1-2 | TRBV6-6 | TGTGCCAGCACCACAGGAGACGGGGACTATGGCTACACCTTC | CASTTGDGDYGYTF
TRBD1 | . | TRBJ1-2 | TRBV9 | TGTGCCAGCAGCCGAAGACAGGGGAACTATGGCTACACCTTC | CASSRRQGNYGYTF
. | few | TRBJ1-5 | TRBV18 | TGTGCCAGCTCACCTCAAAGGGGATTTCAGCCCCAGCATTTT | CASSPQRGFQPQHF
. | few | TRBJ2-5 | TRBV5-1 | TGCGCCAGCAGCTTGCTGGGCAGCGGCGATCAAGAGACCCAGTACTTC | CASSLLGSGDQETQYF
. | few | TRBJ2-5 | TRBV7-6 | TGTGCCAGCAGCTTAGGTACATCCAAAGAGACCCAGTACTTC | CASSLGTSKETQYF
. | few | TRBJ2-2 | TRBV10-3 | TGTGCCATCAGTGCGGGCAGGGGCATGGAGACCGGGGAGCTGTTTTTT | CAISAGRGMETGELFF
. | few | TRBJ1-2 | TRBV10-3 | TGTGCCATCAGTGAGGGTCAGGGAGGAGCCCCAGGTCATGGCTACACCTTC | CAISEGQGGAPGHGYTF
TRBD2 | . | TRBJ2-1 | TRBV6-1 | TGTGCCAGCAGTGAGTACGGGACTAGCGGTTACAATGAGCAGTTCTTC | CASSEYGTSGYNEQFF
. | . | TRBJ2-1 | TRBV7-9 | TGTGCCAGCAGTAATCCCATCGGGTATTCGGAGCAGTTCTTC | CASSNPIGYSEQFF
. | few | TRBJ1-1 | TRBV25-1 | TGTGCCAGCAGTGATTACAGAGGGAACACTGAAGCTTTCTTT | CASSDYRGNTEAFF
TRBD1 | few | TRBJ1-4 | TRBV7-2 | TGTGCCAGCAGCCCCATAGGGGGCTACAATGAAAAACTGTTTTTT | CASSPIGGYNEKLFF
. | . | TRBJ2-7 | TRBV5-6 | TGTGCCAGCAGCTTTGGACCTATAGACTACGAGCAGTACTTC | CASSFGPIDYEQYF
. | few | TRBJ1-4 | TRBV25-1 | TGTGCCAGCAGTGAAGAAGGCCGCCTGAGGGTGTTTTTT | CASSEEGRLRVFF
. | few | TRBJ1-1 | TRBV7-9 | TGTGCCAGCAGCTTACCGGGGAGCGTGAACACTGAAGCTTTCTTT | CASSLPGSVNTEAFF
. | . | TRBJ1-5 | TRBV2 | TGTGCCTCGGTAACGGGTAGCAATCAGCCCCAGCATTTT | CASVTGSNQPQHF
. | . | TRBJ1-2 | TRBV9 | TGTGCCAGCAGCGTACGGAGGGACTATGGCTACACCTTC | CASSVRRDYGYTF
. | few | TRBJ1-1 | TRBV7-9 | TGTGCCAGCCAATTGGTCGGGGACACTGAAGCTTTCTTT | CASQLVGDTEAFF
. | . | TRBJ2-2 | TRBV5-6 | TGTGCCAGCAGCTGGGAGGACGGGGAGCTGTTTTTT | CASSWEDGELFF
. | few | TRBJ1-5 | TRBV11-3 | TGTGCCAGCAGCTTAGGTCGGGAACAGCCCCAGCATTTT | CASSLGREQPQHF
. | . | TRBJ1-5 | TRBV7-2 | TGTGCCAGCAGCTTAGAGGCAGGGAGGTTTCAGCCCCAGCATTTT | CASSLEAGRFQPQHF
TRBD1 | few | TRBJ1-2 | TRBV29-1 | TGCAGCGTCGTAGACAGGGACTATGGCTACACCTTC | CSVVDRDYGYTF
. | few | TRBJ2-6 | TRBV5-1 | TGCGCCAGCTCCTGGGCCCCTGGGGCCAACGTCCTGACTTTC | CASSWAPGANVLTF
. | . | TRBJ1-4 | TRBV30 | TGTGCCTGGAGTGTACAGACAGCAACTAATGAAAAACTGTTTTTT | CAWSVQTATNEKLFF
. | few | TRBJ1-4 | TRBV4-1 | TGCGCCAGCAGCCTCCAAGGTGGTGAAAAACTGTTTTTT | CASSLQGGEKLFF
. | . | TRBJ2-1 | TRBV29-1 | TGCAGCGTTGAAGATAGGGCGGGGGAGCAGTTCTTC | CSVEDRAGEQFF
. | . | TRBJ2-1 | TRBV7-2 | TGTGCCAGCAGCTTGGCCCAGCAGTTCTTC | CASSLAQQFF
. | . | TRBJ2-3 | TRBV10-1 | TGCGCCAGCAGTGAGTCAGGAAAGGGGATTATAGCAGATACGCAGTATTTT | CASSESGKGIIADTQYF